A single sample gave rise to the 19 T cell receptor beta chains below, sequenced in a study of glioma-infiltrating T cells after dendritic cell vaccination. Libraries were prepared by immunoSEQ multiplex PCR; TCRdb keeps only in-frame clonotypes and omits some of them. The table has 80,000 to 100,000 clones, roughly 83% seen once. The material was blood, obtained before dendritic cell vaccination. The receptors were gathered from a human donor with glioblastoma.

V gene TRBV11-3 combines with J gene TRBJ2-1; 9 nucleotides line up with TRBD2. Trimming took 0 bases from V and 0 from J; bases not matched to a gene: 0. This CDR3 is 16 amino acids long. Germline V gives CDR1 SGHNT, CDR2 YENEEA. CDR3 DNA: TGTGCCAGCAGCTTAGAAGCGGGGGGCTCCTACAATGAGCAGTTCTTC. Its protein product is CASSLEAGGSYNEQFF.

A remark on this clone: A read error may produce the germline difference seen at one junction end. The chain links TRBV29-1 to TRBJ2-3, with a weak D call TRBD2 (7 bases). The germline V gene has CDR1 SQVTM and CDR2 ANQGSEA. This CDR3 contains 12 residues. The CDR3 here is CSLEGGYDTQYF. The CDR3 bases are TGCAGCCTTGAGGGGGGGTATGATACGCAGTATTTT.

This clone was recorded a few times. The chain is built from TRBV5-1 and TRBJ1-2; a weak D match, TRBD1 (5 bases). Germline V gene data show CDR1 as SGHRS and CDR2 as YFSETQ. V shed 2 bases and J shed 6 bases, with 23 bases lying between them. There are 17 residues in the CDR3. In DNA, the CDR3 is TGCGCCAGCAGCTTAGGTCCCGAAACGGGGGATGCGGATGGCTACACCTTC. Its protein product is CASSLGPETGDADGYTF.

The V gene is TRBV6-1, the J gene TRBJ2-7; possibly TRBD2 for D (5 bases). The CDR3 consists of 12 residues. Trimming shortened V by 6 bases and J by 3 bases, and 9 bases separated the two germline ends. CDR1 MNHNS and CDR2 SASEGT come from the germline V gene. CDR3 loop: CASRGENYEQYF. CDR3 DNA sequence: TGTGCCAGCAGGGGAGAAAACTACGAGCAGTACTTC.

The rearrangement uses TRBV5-6 and TRBJ1-2, with D possibly TRBD1 on 5 matching bases. The CDR3 covers 13 residues. Germline-derived CDR1 and CDR2 are SGHDT and YYEEEE. V dropped 2 bases and J dropped 8 bases, with 13 bases sitting between them. The CDR3 protein is CASSLTPKGGYTF. CDR3 nucleotides: TGTGCCAGCAGCTTAACCCCAAAGGGGGGCTACACCTTC.

This rearrangement joins TRBV30 to TRBJ1-5; perhaps TRBD1 as D (5 bases). This CDR3 comprises 13 residues. Germline CDR1 is GTSNPN and CDR2 is SVGIG (reference sequence). V was shortened by 3 bases and J by 3 bases, with 9 bases between the two germline ends. The DNA of the CDR3 is TGTGCCTGGAGCCCGGGGGACAATCAGCCCCAGCATTTT. Its translation: CAWSPGDNQPQHF.

V usage is TRBV18 and J usage is TRBJ2-7, with TRBD1 matching 8 bases. V dropped 2 bases and J dropped 3; count of bases not matched to a gene: 6. CDR1 KGHSH and CDR2 LQKENI come from the germline V gene. This CDR3 is built from 15 residues. The DNA of the CDR3 is TGTGCCAGCTCACCAAACCAGGGGGCCTTCTACGAGCAGTACTTC. Translating gives CASSPNQGAFYEQYF.

This clone was found once. The V and J genes are TRBV7-9 and TRBJ1-1, with 9 bases that match TRBD1. After removal of 3 bases from V and 5 bases from J, the junction contained 7 bases not matched to a gene. This CDR3 region has 15 residues. The V gene's germline CDR1 is SEHNR and CDR2 FQNEAQ (reference sequence). The CDR3 is CASSFLTGGGTEAFF. In nucleotides, the CDR3 is TGTGCCAGCAGCTTTTTGACAGGGGGAGGTACTGAAGCTTTCTTT.

The V and J genes are TRBV18 and TRBJ2-5, with a tentative D call TRBD1 (5 bases). CDR3 length: 15 amino acids. The V and J ends lost 0 bases and 1 base respectively, with 9 bases between them. Germline V gene data show CDR1 as KGHSH and CDR2 as LQKENI. CDR3 nucleotide sequence: TGTGCCAGCTCACCACCTCAGGGAATCCAAGAGACCCAGTACTTC. Its protein is CASSPPQGIQETQYF.

This rearrangement joins TRBV7-2 to TRBJ2-7; D might be TRBD1 (6 bases). There are 16 residues in the CDR3. Trimming shortened V by 4 bases and J by 7 bases, and 23 bases separated the two germline ends. Germline assignment: CDR1 SGHTA and CDR2 FQGNSA. CDR3 residues: CASSSAPLVTGKEQYF. In DNA form, the CDR3 reads TGTGCCAGCAGCTCAGCCCCACTAGTAACAGGGAAGGAGCAGTACTTC.

V and J are TRBV5-1 and TRBJ1-2; D gene uncertain. Trimming removed 3 bases at V and 6 bases at J, with 9 bases between. The germline CDR1 and CDR2 sequences are SGHRS and YFSETQ. CDR3 size: 12 residues. CDR3 coding DNA: TGCGCCAGCAGCTCTGGACTGGATGGCTACACCTTC. Its protein is CASSSGLDGYTF.

This chain connects TRBV19 to TRBJ2-5, with 9 nucleotides matching TRBD1. The DNA end is more similar to TRBJ2-7, so the J call may be wrong. CDR3 length: 14 residues. Per germline, CDR1 LNHDA and CDR2 SQIVND (reference sequence). The CDR3 DNA sequence: TGTGCCAGTAGTCCGGACAGGGGTACCTACGAGCAGTACTTC. It is translated as CASSPDRGTYEQYF.

The chain uses TRBV5-1 and TRBJ2-3, with TRBD2 identical over 9 bases. CDR3 length: 16 residues. Per germline, CDR1 SGHRS and CDR2 YFSETQ. V gave up 4 bases and J gave up 5 bases; unmatched junction bases: 11. In DNA, the CDR3 is TGCGCCAGCAGCCCCGGAGGAGCGGGGGGCAGAGATACGCAGTATTTT. It yields the protein CASSPGGAGGRDTQYF.

This sequence joins TRBV7-6 and TRBJ1-1; 10 bases align to TRBD1. Germline-derived CDR1 and CDR2 are SGHVS and FNYEAQ. The CDR3 has 17 residues. V gave up 2 bases and J gave up 5 bases; unmatched junction bases: 11. The CDR3 loop reads CASSLYGQGDSGTEAFF. Here the CDR3 DNA reads TGTGCCAGCAGCTTATACGGACAGGGGGATTCTGGTACTGAAGCTTTCTTT. Full variable domain (rest looked up from reference TRBV7-6 and TRBJ1-1): GAGVSQSPRYKVTKRGQDVALRCDPISGHVSLYWYRQALGQGPEFLTYFNYEAQQDKSGLPNDRFSAERPEGSISTLTIQRTEQRDSAMYRCASSLYGQGDSGTEAFFGQGTRLTVV.

J is TRBJ1-6 and V is TRBV4-1, with a tentative D call TRBD1 (5 bases). The germline V and J ends were trimmed by 4 bases and 9 bases, with 19 bases remaining between them. Germline values: CDR1 MGHRA, CDR2 YSYEKL. This CDR3 is 16 amino acids long. The CDR3 is CASSLSSPNGASPLHF. DNA for the CDR3: TGCGCCAGCAGCCTTTCCTCTCCGAATGGGGCTTCACCCCTCCACTTT.

The chain combines TRBV15 with TRBJ2-7; TRBD1 agrees at 7 bases. Unmatched junction bases numbered 12, after V lost 1 base and J lost 0 bases. Germline CDR1 LNHNV, CDR2 YYDKDF (reference sequence). CDR3 length: 18 residues. The CDR3 spells CATSRVPLGPGGSYEQYF. The DNA of the CDR3 is TGTGCCACCAGCAGAGTCCCCCTCGGGCCAGGGGGCTCCTACGAGCAGTACTTC. Combining the CDR3 with reference TRBV15 and TRBJ2-7 gives the whole variable domain DAMVIQNPRYQVTQFGKPVTLSCSQTLNHNVMYWYQQKSSQAPKLLFHYYDKDFNNEADTPDNFQSRRPNTSFCFLDIRSPGLGDTAMYLCATSRVPLGPGGSYEQYFGPGTRLTVT.

This chain links TRBV2 with TRBJ1-2; D unresolved. The V and J ends lost 7 bases and 5 bases respectively, with 8 bases between them. The CDR3 runs to 11 residues. CDR1 and CDR2 from the germline V gene are SNHLY and FYNNEI. CDR3 sequence (DNA): TGTGCCAGCACAAACAGTTATGGCTACACCTTC. Translated: CASTNSYGYTF.

The sample holds one count of this clone. V and J are TRBV2 and TRBJ2-3, with a weak D call TRBD2 (7 bases). CDR3 size: 20 residues. The ends were cut back, 2 bases at V and 7 bases at J, with 31 bases in the middle. The V gene's germline CDR1 is SNHLY and CDR2 FYNNEI. The CDR3 loop reads CASSEMRGGRFGPLKHTQYF. Here the CDR3 DNA reads TGTGCCAGCAGTGAAATGAGGGGGGGCCGATTCGGACCCCTTAAGCATACGCAGTATTTT.

This clone was counted a few times. V and J are TRBV28 and TRBJ1-2, with 11 bases identical to TRBD1. J gave up 4 bases and V 8 bases, and 3 bases lay outside the gene matches. This CDR3 comprises 13 residues. Germline V gives CDR1 MDHEN, CDR2 SYDVKM. CDR3 nucleotide sequence: TGTGCCAGCGGGACAGGGGGTTTCTATGGCTACACCTTC. Protein product: CASGTGGFYGYTF.